The text below deals with one T cell receptor beta chain. Its antigen is currently not known. No clone much larger than this one lies a single base away; base qualities are absent. The sample comes from a study of T cells in Graves' hyperthyroidism and ophthalmopathy (dated by TCRdb to the late 2010s). General notes on the study: Peripheral blood samples were taken at initial diagnosis, before any treatment was given. The paper describes TCR Vbeta CDR3 sequencing of about 140 peripheral blood samples, made up of 40 to 45 ophthalmopathy patients, 70 to 80 hyperthyroidism patients and 17 progressor patients. A discovery cohort of about a hundred patients, approximately 44 with Graves' ophthalmopathy and about 58 with stable Graves' hyperthyroidism, was used to find distinguishing TCR V-J signatures. The roughly 91 discovery patients were randomly divided into training and test sets at a 7:3 ratio. An independent validation cohort of about 20 hyperthyroidism patients and 17 patients who later progressed to ophthalmopathy tested prospective prediction of ophthalmopathy. Once sampling was done, hyperthyroidism patients were given methimazole at a starting dose of 30 mg daily, whereas ophthalmopathy patients were given high-dose intravenous methylprednisolone. The study also compared thyroid tissue and blood T-cell repertoires from about six Graves' hyperthyroidism patients.

Based on the germline V gene (reference sequence), the CDR1 and CDR2 sequences are SGHNT and YYREEE. The CDR3 numbers 15 residues from cysteine through phenylalanine. The CDR3 DNA has 45 bases and is translated from base 1. V ends up 8 bases short and J 0 bases short, with an unmatched junction base count of 8. Results the study describes overall, beyond this receptor: No statistical method was used to set the sample size in advance, and investigators knew the group allocation. During validation, the model predicted progression to ophthalmopathy a median of approximately 7 months ahead of onset, with more than 60% sensitivity and about 72% specificity. Ophthalmopathy was separated from stable hyperthyroidism by a 13 V-J signature model, with 85% to 90% sensitivity and about 81% specificity obtained in cross-validation and 80%/75% obtained in testing. Most expanded thyroid clonotypes (frequency above 0.001) were also detected in blood, a finding suggesting that blood repertoires may reflect thyroid immune responses.

Stable Graves' hyperthyroidism was defined as the absence of progression to ophthalmopathy over 18 months of follow-up. The hyperthyroidism patients were between 18 and 65 years old and newly diagnosed, with a disease duration of less than 2 months. Exclusion was applied to patients with uncontrolled infections, other autoimmune diseases, pregnancy or lactation. Diagnoses were based on clinical symptoms, serum thyroxine and TRAb, thyroid ultrasound and orbital computed tomography. PBMCs were separated from roughly 10 ml of fresh peripheral blood using Ficoll-Paque density gradient centrifugation. Total RNA was extracted using Trizol reagent, and RNA quality was assessed on an Agilent 2100 Bioanalyzer. TCR beta CDR3 regions were amplified from RNA transcripts. A first-round RT-PCR of the TCR CDR3 used the HTBI primer set with the Qiagen OneStep RT-PCR kit. The libraries were constructed in a second round of multiplex PCR and then size-selected and purified. Paired-end sequencing of the libraries was performed with 100 bp reads on an Illumina HiSeq2000. The paper's processing steps were these. Raw data were processed with SOAPnuke, discarding reads with adapters, uncalled bases, mean Phred below 15, or no exact constant-primer or identifier match. High-quality paired reads were merged with COPE v1.2.5, and unique nucleotide sequences were defined as clonotypes. MiTCR v1.1 was used to align clonotypes to the IMGT TRBV, TRBD and TRBJ reference segments. The analysis was restricted to V-J combinations with a frequency above 0.0001, which together covered about 99% of the repertoires. The TCS score was defined as F50 (clonal expansion) divided by E x V (chaos), with BLOSUM62-based TCRdist calculated between CDR3 peptides within each V-J. Welch's t-statistics and random forest reduced fewer than 550 V-J features to 13, which were used in a naive Bayes classifier (R e1071). Using fastp trimming at Q25 and MiXCR clonotype assembly, TCRdb reanalyzed the public sequencing data and kept in-frame beta chains. Rows with a matching CDR3 protein are joined into one entry that keeps the most common DNA and genes. The V and J calls, along with clone size, are taken from TCRdb and not from the paper's own processing. Across this sample there are about 200,000 distinct CDR3 sequences, with approximately 17% seen only once. The ten largest make up approximately 50% of the sample.

The receptor was isolated from a man in his fifties with Graves' hyperthyroidism. The sample was blood. The chain uses TRBV5-4 and TRBJ2-1; 7 of the junction bases match TRBD1. CDR3 sequence: CASRDRPSSYNEQFF. The DNA sequence is TGTGCCAGTCGGGACAGACCCAGCTCCTACAATGAGCAGTTCTTC.